A single sample gave rise to the 28 T cell receptor beta chains below, sequenced in a study of cytomegalovirus exposure and HLA in healthy donors (TCRdb year 2017). The library was prepared using the immunoSEQ multiplex PCR assay. The multiplex PCR relied on a mix of 60 forward primers for TCR Vbeta segments and 13 reverse primers for TCR Jbeta segments. TCRdb re-hosts the immuneACCESS table, in-frame sequences only. Its copies lack some clones; in the studies checked, an unresolved V gene accounts for under half of them, and the cause for the rest is not known. The sample data list under 200,000 clones, and approximately 80% of these were observed just once. The biggest ten clones account for roughly 6.3% of the sample. The sequencing input was PBMCs. These TCRs come from a male donor in good health and CMV-seropositive.

The chain uses TRBV29-1 and TRBJ2-1, with 10 bases identical to TRBD1. The CDR3 sequence is 12 residues long. The junction had 7 bases not matched to a gene; V was cut back by 6 bases and J by 11 bases. Germline CDR1 and CDR2: SQVTM and ANQGSEA. Here the CDR3 reads CSVDRDRGKQFF. CDR3 bases: TGCAGCGTCGACCGGGACAGGGGTAAGCAGTTCTTC.

DNA for the CDR3: TGTGCAAGCGGGTTAAACAGCCCCCCCCATTTT. Protein sequence: CASGLNSPPHF. The rearrangement joins TRBV7-2 to TRBJ1-5; D is ambiguous. The CDR3 has 11 amino acids. The germline V gene encodes CDR1 SGHTA and CDR2 FQGNSA.

The V gene is TRBV5-1, the J gene TRBJ2-3; TRBD1 matches 8 bases. The CDR3 has 15 amino acids. The germline CDR1 and CDR2 sequences are SGHRS and YFSETQ. The V and J ends lost 4 bases and 4 bases, in that order; junction bases with no gene match: 8. The DNA for the CDR3 is TGCGCCAGCAGCCCAACAGGGGGTAGGGCAGATACGCAGTATTTT. Protein product: CASSPTGGRADTQYF.

Only a few counts were recorded for this clone. V and J are TRBV27 and TRBJ1-1; 7 bases fit TRBD1. From germline, CDR1 is MNHEY and CDR2 SMNVEV (reference sequence). The CDR3 loop spans 17 amino acids. Losses at the gene ends were 9 bases for V and 1 base for J; bases not matched to a gene: 17. CDR3 region: CASGGPRPGQRNTEAFF. Written as DNA, the CDR3 is TGTGCCAGTGGGGGGCCCCGACCGGGACAGAGGAACACTGAAGCTTTCTTT.

This chain connects TRBV7-9 to TRBJ1-1; D gene ambiguous. This CDR3 contains 14 residues. The germline gives CDR1 SEHNR, CDR2 FQNEAQ (reference sequence). The ends were cut back, 1 base at V and 0 bases at J, with 6 bases in the middle. The CDR3 reads CASSLDGLNTEAFF. CDR3 sequence (DNA): TGTGCCAGCAGCTTAGACGGGTTGAACACTGAAGCTTTCTTT.

The V gene is TRBV4-1, the J gene TRBJ2-5; 9 bases agree with TRBD2. The V gene's germline CDR1 is MGHRA and CDR2 YSYEKL. This CDR3 contains 19 residues. Losses at the gene ends were 0 bases for V and 1 base for J; bases not matched to a gene: 12. The CDR3 here is CASSQEGVAGAGLQETQYF. CDR3 nucleotides: TGCGCCAGCAGCCAAGAGGGGGTAGCGGGAGCAGGTCTCCAAGAGACCCAGTACTTC.

The chain combines TRBV27 with TRBJ2-7; 12 positions agree with TRBD2. The V gene end was trimmed by 5 bases and the J gene end by 1 base; junction bases not matched to a gene: 9. The CDR3 has 17 amino acids. CDR1 and CDR2 (germline): MNHEY, SMNVEV (reference sequence). The CDR3 here is CASSPPPGLAGSYEQYF. The CDR3 nucleotides are TGTGCCAGCAGTCCGCCCCCCGGACTAGCGGGATCCTACGAGCAGTACTTC.

The chain combines TRBV7-2 with TRBJ2-7; 11 bases match TRBD2. CDR3 size: 14 residues. With 5 bases clipped from V and 7 bases from J, the junction kept 7 bases outside the gene matches. Germline V gives CDR1 SGHTA, CDR2 FQGNSA. The CDR3 spells CASSHLAGGGEQYF. In nucleotides, the CDR3 is TGTGCCAGCAGCCATCTAGCGGGAGGTGGAGAGCAGTACTTC.

The chain uses TRBV15 and TRBJ1-4; a possible D gene is TRBD1 (5 bases). This CDR3 is 14 amino acids long. The ends were cut back, 5 bases at V and 0 bases at J, with 7 bases in the middle. Per the germline V gene, CDR1 is LNHNV and CDR2 is YYDKDF (reference sequence). As DNA, the CDR3 is TGTGCCACCAGCGGCAGGGCAACTAATGAAAAACTGTTTTTT. It yields the protein CATSGRATNEKLFF.

This chain links TRBV7-9 with TRBJ2-1; possible D gene TRBD2, 5 bases. This CDR3 comprises 15 residues. The V gene's germline CDR1 is SEHNR and CDR2 FQNEAQ (reference sequence). Trimming shortened V by 3 bases and J by 7 bases, and 16 bases separated the two germline ends. CDR3: CASSFGLAPLNEQFF. The CDR3 coding sequence is TGTGCCAGCAGCTTTGGGCTAGCTCCCCTGAATGAGCAGTTCTTC.

The rearrangement joins TRBV2 to TRBJ1-5; 9 nucleotides match TRBD1. With 6 bases clipped from V and 4 bases from J, the junction kept 10 bases outside the gene matches. Per the germline V gene, CDR1 is SNHLY and CDR2 is FYNNEI. The CDR3 loop spans 16 amino acids. The CDR3: CASRRDGQGLNQPQHF. CDR3 DNA sequence: TGTGCCAGCAGGAGGGATGGACAGGGGTTAAATCAGCCCCAGCATTTT.

J is TRBJ2-7 and V is TRBV9, with 8 bases fitting TRBD2. The CDR3 totals 16 residues. The germline gives CDR1 SGDLS, CDR2 YYNGEE. Trimming cost V 3 bases and J 5 bases; bases outside gene matches: 13. CDR3 loop: CASSAKSGRESDEQYF. In DNA, the CDR3 is TGTGCCAGCAGCGCGAAGAGCGGGAGAGAGTCCGACGAGCAGTACTTC.

This chain uses TRBV4-2 with TRBJ1-1, with 9 bases identical to TRBD1. This CDR3 region has 17 residues. The V gene end was trimmed by 1 base and the J gene end by 0 bases; junction bases not matched to a gene: 6. The germline V gene encodes CDR1 LGHNA and CDR2 YNFKEQ. The CDR3: CASSQGTGANMNTEAFF. CDR3 nucleotides: TGTGCCAGCAGCCAAGGGACAGGGGCGAACATGAACACTGAAGCTTTCTTT.

V and J are TRBV21-1 and TRBJ1-3; TRBD1, the table's D call, was not compared with the DNA. TRBV21-1 is designated a pseudogene. The CDR3 extends over 15 amino acids. The CDR3 protein is CASIPTANSGNTIYF. DNA of the CDR3: TGTGCCAGCATCCCGACAGCCAACTCTGGAAACACCATATATTTT.

The chain recombines TRBV15 with TRBJ1-1; 10 bases are a match to TRBD1. V lost 0 bases to trimming and J lost 1 base; unmatched junction nucleotides: 8. CDR1 and CDR2 from the germline V gene are LNHNV and YYDKDF (reference sequence). The CDR3 extends over 18 amino acids. For the CDR3, the DNA is TGTGCCACCAGCAGAGAAGGGACAGGGGTTTTGCGGAACACTGAAGCTTTCTTT. This gives the protein CATSREGTGVLRNTEAFF.

The V gene is TRBV19, the J gene TRBJ2-7; possibly TRBD1 for D (5 bases). The germline gives CDR1 LNHDA, CDR2 SQIVND (reference sequence). This CDR3 has 12 residues. The V end was cut by 2 bases, the J end by 4 bases, with 6 bases between. CDR3 coding DNA: TGTGCCAGTAGTATAAGGGGTTACGAGCAGTACTTC. Amino acid sequence: CASSIRGYEQYF.

This clone occurred a few times. The rearrangement uses TRBV29-1 and TRBJ2-3; 10 bases fit TRBD2. V dropped 6 bases and J dropped 5; count of bases not matched to a gene: 5. The germline V gene has CDR1 SQVTM and CDR2 ANQGSEA. This CDR3 is 13 amino acids long. DNA of the CDR3: TGCAGCGTCCAGCGGGAGGGGGGAGATACGCAGTATTTT. Protein product: CSVQREGGDTQYF.

The chain has TRBV19 and TRBJ2-1, with 12 bases fitting TRBD2. In germline, CDR1 is LNHDA, CDR2 SQIVND (reference sequence). After removal of 1 base from V and 6 bases from J, the junction contained 4 bases not matched to a gene. There are 16 residues in the CDR3. Written as DNA, the CDR3 is TGTGCCAGTAGTATAGCTGTACTAGCGGGAGGCAATGAGCAGTTCTTC. It encodes CASSIAVLAGGNEQFF.

This clone was found once. The chain uses TRBV7-5 and TRBJ2-7; the table's D call, TRBD2, was not checked against the DNA. TRBV7-5 is noted as a pseudogene. The CDR3 has 19 amino acids. The CDR3 DNA reads TGTGTCAGAAGCTTAATGGGACTAGCGGGAGAAAGGGCCTCCTACGAGCAGTACTTC. The encoded protein is CVRSLMGLAGERASYEQYF.

This clone was observed a few times. The chain carries TRBV9 and TRBJ1-2, with D possibly being TRBD1 (5 bases). Germline CDR1 reads SGDLS; CDR2 reads YYNGEE. This CDR3 comprises 15 residues. V lost 0 bases and J lost 3, with 12 bases in between. CDR3 sequence reads: CASSVAPGSDYGYTF. In DNA form, the CDR3 reads TGTGCCAGCAGCGTAGCTCCAGGGTCCGACTATGGCTACACCTTC.

The chain carries TRBV4-1 and TRBJ2-7, with D unresolved. Trimming cost V 1 base and J 0 bases, with 10 bases left between them. In germline, CDR1 is MGHRA, CDR2 YSYEKL. The CDR3 sequence is 15 residues long. CDR3 DNA: TGCGCCAGCAGCCAAGTGAGCCGTAGCTCCTACGAGCAGTACTTC. Its protein product is CASSQVSRSSYEQYF.

The rearrangement links TRBV18 to TRBJ1-1; tentatively, D is TRBD1 (5 bases). In germline, CDR1 is KGHSH, CDR2 LQKENI. CDR3 length: 14 residues. The V end was cut by 3 bases, the J end by 1 base, with 9 bases between. The CDR3 region is CASSPGQTNTEAFF. The CDR3 bases are TGTGCCAGCTCACCGGGGCAGACGAACACTGAAGCTTTCTTT.

As to this clone: The junction differs from germline at one of its ends, possibly a read error. The genes are TRBV7-9 and TRBJ1-5; TRBD1 aligns across 7 bases. The CDR3 covers 14 residues. Germline CDR1 is SEHNR and CDR2 is FQNEAQ (reference sequence). CDR3 in amino acids: CSSSFDRDRQPQHF. The CDR3 region has the DNA TGTTCCAGCAGCTTCGACAGGGACCGCCAGCCCCAGCATTTT.

Remarks on this clone: One end of the junction varies from germline; a read error may be responsible. The chain uses TRBV7-9 and TRBJ2-7; 8 bases are a match to TRBD1. The CDR3 contains 16 residues. Germline assignment: CDR1 SEHNR and CDR2 FQNEAQ (reference sequence). The DNA of the CDR3 is TGTTCCAGCAGCTTCACAGGACAGGGAAACCCCTACGAGCAGTACTTC. Encoded protein: CSSSFTGQGNPYEQYF. The full variable domain, rest sourced from reference TRBV7-9 and TRBJ2-7, is DTGVSQNPRHKITKRGQNVTFRCDPISEHNRLYWYRQTLGQGPEFLTYFQNEAQLEKSRLLSDRFSAERPKGSFSTLEIQRTEQGDSAMYLCSSSFTGQGNPYEQYFGPGTRLTVT.

V gene TRBV28 combines with J gene TRBJ1-4; 7 bases are a match to TRBD1. The germline V gene has CDR1 MDHEN and CDR2 SYDVKM. CDR3 length equals 18 residues. V shed 3 bases and J 4 bases; nucleotides not matched to a gene: 14. The CDR3 protein is CASSFWDGRTGDNEKLFF. DNA of the CDR3: TGTGCCAGCAGTTTCTGGGACGGGCGAACAGGGGATAATGAAAAACTGTTTTTT.

This sequence joins TRBV14 and TRBJ1-3; D might be TRBD1 (6 bases). Germline lookup yields CDR1 SGHDN and CDR2 FVKESK. V was trimmed by 0 bases and J by 5 bases, leaving 14 bases between them. This CDR3 contains 16 residues. The CDR3 sequence is CASSQDVGAPRNTIYF. The CDR3 DNA reads as TGTGCCAGCAGCCAAGATGTGGGGGCTCCGAGAAACACCATATATTTT.

This chain connects TRBV4-2 to TRBJ2-1, with 8 bases aligning to TRBD2. Germline CDR1 is LGHNA and CDR2 is YNFKEQ. The ends lost 1 base at V and 10 bases at J; junction bases unmatched: 12. The CDR3 spans 16 residues. The CDR3 DNA sequence: TGTGCCAGCAGCCAAGTTGGGGCGGGAGGTCCTCCGGAGCAGTTCTTC. Its protein product is CASSQVGAGGPPEQFF.

V gene TRBV5-4 combines with J gene TRBJ1-3; D remains unclear. This CDR3 is 14 amino acids long. In germline, CDR1 is SGHNT, CDR2 YYREEE (reference sequence). Trimming took off 1 base at V and 4 bases at J, with 9 bases between the two ends. CDR3 protein: CASSLSGLGNTIYF. CDR3 bases: TGTGCCAGCAGCTTGAGCGGGTTAGGAAACACCATATATTTT.